Here is one T cell receptor (beta chain) with its context. The target antigen is unknown. Here immunoSEQ multiplex PCR was the method, and the copy in TCRdb shows in-frame clones only, minus some. Altogether fewer than 130,000 clones are present, about 85% being singletons, with the ten largest covering less than 2.5%. Both about-4-week and about-12-week second-dose recipients were combined. Germline V gives CDR1 MNHEY, CDR2 SVGAGI. Between the trimmed V and J ends, which lost 5 bases and 4 bases, there was a span of 14 bases. This CDR3 is built from 14 residues. This specimen comes from a study of T cell responses to AZD1222 COVID-19 vaccine. Overall study findings and caveats: It was only a handful of AZD1222 recipients who were seropositive at baseline. Two AZD1222 doses significantly raised spike-specific TCR breadth and depth over controls. Of spike-specific TCRs, nearly half reportedly target regions left unmutated in variants.

The specimen was peripheral blood, collected 28 days after the second AZD1222 dose. This clonotype was obtained from an adult who received the AZD1222 COVID-19 vaccine. The V call is TRBV6-5, the J call TRBJ2-5; tentatively, D is TRBD2 (6 bases). CDR3 bases: TGTGCCAGCAGTCGGGGACTCGGAGCAGAGACCCAGTACTTC. This sequence encodes CASSRGLGAETQYF.